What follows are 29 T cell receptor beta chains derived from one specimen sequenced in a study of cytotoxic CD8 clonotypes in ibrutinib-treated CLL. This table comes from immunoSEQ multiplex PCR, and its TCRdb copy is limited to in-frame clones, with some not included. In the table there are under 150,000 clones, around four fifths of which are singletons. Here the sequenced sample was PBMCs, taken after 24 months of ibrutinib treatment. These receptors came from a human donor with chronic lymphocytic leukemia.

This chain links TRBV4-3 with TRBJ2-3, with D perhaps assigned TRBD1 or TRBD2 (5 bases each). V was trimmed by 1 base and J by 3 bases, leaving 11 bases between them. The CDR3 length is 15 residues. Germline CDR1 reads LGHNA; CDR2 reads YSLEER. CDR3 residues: CASSQASGTTDTQYF. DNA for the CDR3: TGCGCCAGCAGCCAAGCGTCAGGGACGACAGATACGCAGTATTTT.

CDR3 bases: TGTGCCAGAAGCTATATGATGAGGGCTCGGGCTGGGGCCAACGTCCTGACTTTC. Amino acid sequence: CARSYMMRARAGANVLTF. The gene calls are TRBV5-3 and TRBJ2-6; maybe TRBD2 (5 bases). TRBV5-3 is noted as an ORF with a role that remains uncertain. The CDR3 contains 18 residues. V lost 3 bases and J 2 bases, leaving 18 bases between the germline ends.

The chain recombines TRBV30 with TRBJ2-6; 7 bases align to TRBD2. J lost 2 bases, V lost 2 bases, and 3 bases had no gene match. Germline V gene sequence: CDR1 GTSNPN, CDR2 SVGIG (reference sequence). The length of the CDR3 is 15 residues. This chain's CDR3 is CAWSIGGAGANVLTF. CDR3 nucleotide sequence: TGTGCCTGGAGTATTGGGGGGGCTGGGGCCAACGTCCTGACTTTC.

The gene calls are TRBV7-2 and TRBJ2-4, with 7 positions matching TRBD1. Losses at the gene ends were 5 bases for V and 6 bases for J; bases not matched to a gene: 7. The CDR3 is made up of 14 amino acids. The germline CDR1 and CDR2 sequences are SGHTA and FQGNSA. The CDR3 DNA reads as TGTGCCAGCAGCCTAGGGGGACAGCTAAACATTCAGTACTTC. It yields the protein CASSLGGQLNIQYF.

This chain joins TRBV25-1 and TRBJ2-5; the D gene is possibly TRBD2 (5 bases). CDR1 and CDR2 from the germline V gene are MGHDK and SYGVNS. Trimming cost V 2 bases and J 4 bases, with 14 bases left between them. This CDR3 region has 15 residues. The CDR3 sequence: CASSEPAALGETQYF. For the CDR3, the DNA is TGTGCCAGCAGTGAACCAGCGGCCCTAGGAGAGACCCAGTACTTC.

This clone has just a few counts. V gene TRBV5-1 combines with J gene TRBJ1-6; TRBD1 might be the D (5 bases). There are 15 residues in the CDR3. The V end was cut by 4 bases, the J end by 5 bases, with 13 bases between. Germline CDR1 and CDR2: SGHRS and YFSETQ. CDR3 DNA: TGCGCCAGCAGCGTGACAGAGGGCCATAATTCACCCCTCCACTTT. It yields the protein CASSVTEGHNSPLHF.

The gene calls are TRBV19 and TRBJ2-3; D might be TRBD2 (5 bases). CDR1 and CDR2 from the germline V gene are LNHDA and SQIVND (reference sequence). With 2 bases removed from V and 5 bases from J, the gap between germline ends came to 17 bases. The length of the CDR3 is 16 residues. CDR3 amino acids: CASSILSGLGGDTQYF. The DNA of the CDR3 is TGTGCCAGTAGTATACTGAGTGGGCTAGGAGGAGATACGCAGTATTTT.

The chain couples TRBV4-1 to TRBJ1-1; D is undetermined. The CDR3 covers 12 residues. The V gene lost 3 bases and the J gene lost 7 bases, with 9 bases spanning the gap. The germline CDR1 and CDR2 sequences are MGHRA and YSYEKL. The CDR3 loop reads CASSQQPGEAFF. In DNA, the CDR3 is TGCGCCAGCAGCCAGCAACCTGGTGAAGCTTTCTTT.

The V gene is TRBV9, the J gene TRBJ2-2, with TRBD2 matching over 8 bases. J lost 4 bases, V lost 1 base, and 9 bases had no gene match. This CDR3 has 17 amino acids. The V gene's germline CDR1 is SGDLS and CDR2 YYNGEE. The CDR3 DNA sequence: TGTGCCAGCAGCGTATGGCCGGGACTAGAGGCCACCGGGGAGCTGTTTTTT. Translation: CASSVWPGLEATGELFF.

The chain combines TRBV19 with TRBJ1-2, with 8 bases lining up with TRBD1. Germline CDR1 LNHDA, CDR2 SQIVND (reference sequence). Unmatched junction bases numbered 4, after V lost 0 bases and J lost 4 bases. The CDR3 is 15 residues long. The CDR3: CASSIEGTGAYGYTF. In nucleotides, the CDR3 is TGTGCCAGTAGTATAGAGGGGACAGGCGCCTATGGCTACACCTTC.

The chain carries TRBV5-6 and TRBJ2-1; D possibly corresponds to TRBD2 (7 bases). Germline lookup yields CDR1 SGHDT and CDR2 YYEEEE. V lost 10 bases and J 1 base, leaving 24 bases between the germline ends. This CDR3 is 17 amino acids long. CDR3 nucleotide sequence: TGTGCCGCAGGCAAGGGGGGGTCAGGAATGTCCTACAATGAGCAGTTCTTC. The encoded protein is CAAGKGGSGMSYNEQFF.

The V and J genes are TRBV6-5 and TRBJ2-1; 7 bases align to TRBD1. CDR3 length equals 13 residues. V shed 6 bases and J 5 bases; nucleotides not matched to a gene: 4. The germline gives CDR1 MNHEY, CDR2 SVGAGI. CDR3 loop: CASRQGFNNEQFF. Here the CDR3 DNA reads TGTGCCAGCAGACAGGGGTTTAACAATGAGCAGTTCTTC.

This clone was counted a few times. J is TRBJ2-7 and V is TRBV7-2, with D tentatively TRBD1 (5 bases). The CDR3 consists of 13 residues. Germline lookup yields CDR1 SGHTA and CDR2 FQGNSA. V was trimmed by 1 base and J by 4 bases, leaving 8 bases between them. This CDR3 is CASSLGGRYEQYF. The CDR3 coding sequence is TGTGCCAGCAGCTTAGGGGGCCGGTACGAGCAGTACTTC.

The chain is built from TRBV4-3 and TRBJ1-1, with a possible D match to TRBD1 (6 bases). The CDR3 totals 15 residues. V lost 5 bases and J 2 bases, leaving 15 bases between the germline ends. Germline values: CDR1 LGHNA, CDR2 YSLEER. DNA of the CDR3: TGCGCCAGCAGCTCAGTTGGGGGCAGAAACACTGAAGCTTTCTTT. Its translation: CASSSVGGRNTEAFF.

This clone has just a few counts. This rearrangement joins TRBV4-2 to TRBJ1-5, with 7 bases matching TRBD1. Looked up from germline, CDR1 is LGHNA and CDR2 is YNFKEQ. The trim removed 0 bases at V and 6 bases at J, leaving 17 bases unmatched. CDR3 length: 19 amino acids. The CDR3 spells CASSQDPRGLGVSGQPQHF. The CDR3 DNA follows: TGTGCCAGCAGCCAAGATCCGAGGGGGCTAGGGGTATCGGGTCAGCCCCAGCATTTT.

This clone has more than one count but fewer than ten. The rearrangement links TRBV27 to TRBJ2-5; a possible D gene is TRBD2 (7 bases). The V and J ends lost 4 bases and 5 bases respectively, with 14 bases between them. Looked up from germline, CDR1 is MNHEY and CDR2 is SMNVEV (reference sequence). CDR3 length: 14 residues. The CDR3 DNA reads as TGTGCCAGCAGTTCTCGGGGAGGGGGGGAGACCCAGTACTTC. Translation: CASSSRGGGETQYF.

The CDR3 sequence: CASKGAGSQETQYF. The CDR3 bases are TGCGCCAGCAAGGGGGCGGGGAGCCAAGAGACCCAGTACTTC. The chain uses TRBV5-1 and TRBJ2-5, with a tentative D call TRBD1 (7 bases). Per the germline V gene, CDR1 is SGHRS and CDR2 is YFSETQ. Trimming stripped 6 bases from V and 1 base from J, with 13 bases between. This CDR3 comprises 14 residues.

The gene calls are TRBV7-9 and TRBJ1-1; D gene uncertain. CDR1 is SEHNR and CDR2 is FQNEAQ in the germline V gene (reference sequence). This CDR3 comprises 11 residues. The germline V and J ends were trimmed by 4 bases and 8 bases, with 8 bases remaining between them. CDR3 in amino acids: CASSSLWEAFF. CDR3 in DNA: TGTGCCAGCAGCTCCCTTTGGGAAGCTTTCTTT.

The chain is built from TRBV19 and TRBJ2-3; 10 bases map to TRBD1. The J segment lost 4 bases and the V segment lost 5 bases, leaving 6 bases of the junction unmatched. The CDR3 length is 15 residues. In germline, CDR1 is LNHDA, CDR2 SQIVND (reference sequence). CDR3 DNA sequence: TGTGCCAGTAGTGGACAGGGGGGATTGCCAGATACGCAGTATTTT. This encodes CASSGQGGLPDTQYF.

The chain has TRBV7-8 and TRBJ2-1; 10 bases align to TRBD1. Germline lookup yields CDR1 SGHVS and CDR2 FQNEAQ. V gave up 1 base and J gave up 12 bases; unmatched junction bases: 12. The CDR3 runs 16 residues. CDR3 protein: CASSLGPLRTGGRQFF. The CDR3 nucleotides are TGTGCCAGCAGCTTAGGCCCCCTCCGGACAGGGGGACGGCAGTTCTTC.

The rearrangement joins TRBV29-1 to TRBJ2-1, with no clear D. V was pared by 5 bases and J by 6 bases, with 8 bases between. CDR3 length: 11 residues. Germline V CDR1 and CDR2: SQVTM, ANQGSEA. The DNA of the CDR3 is TGCAGCGTTACGGACGCCAATGAGCAGTTCTTC. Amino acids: CSVTDANEQFF.

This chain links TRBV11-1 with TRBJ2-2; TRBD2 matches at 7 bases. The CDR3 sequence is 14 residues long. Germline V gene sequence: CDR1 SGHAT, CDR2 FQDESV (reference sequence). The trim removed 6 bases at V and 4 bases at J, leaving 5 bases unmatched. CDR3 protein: CASRARTSTGELFF. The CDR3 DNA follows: TGTGCCAGCAGGGCGCGGACTAGCACCGGGGAGCTGTTTTTT.

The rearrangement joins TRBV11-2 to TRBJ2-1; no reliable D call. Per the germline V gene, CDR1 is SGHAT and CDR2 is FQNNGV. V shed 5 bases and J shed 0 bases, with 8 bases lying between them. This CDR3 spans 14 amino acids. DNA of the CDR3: TGTGCCAGCAGCCTACGAACCTCCTACAATGAGCAGTTCTTC. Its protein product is CASSLRTSYNEQFF.

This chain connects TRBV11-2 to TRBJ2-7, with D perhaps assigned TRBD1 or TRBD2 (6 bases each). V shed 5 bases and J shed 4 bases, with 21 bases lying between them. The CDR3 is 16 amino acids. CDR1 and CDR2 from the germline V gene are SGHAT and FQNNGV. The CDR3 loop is CASSQQGGRGGYEQYF. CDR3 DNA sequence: TGTGCCAGCAGCCAACAAGGGGGGCGGGGAGGTTACGAGCAGTACTTC.

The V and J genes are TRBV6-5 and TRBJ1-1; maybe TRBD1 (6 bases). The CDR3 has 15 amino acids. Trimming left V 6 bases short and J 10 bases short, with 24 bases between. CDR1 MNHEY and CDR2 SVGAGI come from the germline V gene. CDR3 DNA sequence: TGTGCCAGCAGCCTCACGCCGGGGCACGGAGGGGGAGCTTTCTTT. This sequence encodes CASSLTPGHGGGAFF.

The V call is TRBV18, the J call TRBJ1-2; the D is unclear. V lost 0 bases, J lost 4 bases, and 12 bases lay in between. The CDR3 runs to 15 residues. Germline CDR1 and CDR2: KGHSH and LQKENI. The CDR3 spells CASSPPDAPAYGYTF. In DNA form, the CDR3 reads TGTGCCAGCTCACCACCGGATGCCCCTGCCTATGGCTACACCTTC.

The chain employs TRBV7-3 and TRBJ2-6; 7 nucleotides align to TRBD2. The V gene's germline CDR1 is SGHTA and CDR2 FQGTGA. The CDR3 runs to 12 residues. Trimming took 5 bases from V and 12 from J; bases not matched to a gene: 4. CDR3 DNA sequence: TGTGCCAGCAGCCGAAGGGAGGGCGTCCTGACTTTC. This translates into CASSRREGVLTF.

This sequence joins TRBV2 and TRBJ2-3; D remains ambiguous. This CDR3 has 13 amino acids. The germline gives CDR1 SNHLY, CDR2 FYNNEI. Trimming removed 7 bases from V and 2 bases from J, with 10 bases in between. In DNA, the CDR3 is TGTGCCAGCATAAAACTGGTCACAGATACGCAGTATTTT. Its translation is CASIKLVTDTQYF.

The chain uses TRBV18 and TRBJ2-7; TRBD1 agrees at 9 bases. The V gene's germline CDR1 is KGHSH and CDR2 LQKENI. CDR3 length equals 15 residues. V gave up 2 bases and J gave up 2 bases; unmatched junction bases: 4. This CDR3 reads CASSPVQGAPYEQYF. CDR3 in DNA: TGTGCCAGCTCACCAGTACAGGGGGCCCCCTACGAGCAGTACTTC. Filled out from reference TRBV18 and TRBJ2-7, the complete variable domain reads NAGVMQNPRHLVRRRGQEARLRCSPMKGHSHVYWYRQLPEEGLKFMVYLQKENIIDESGMPKERFSAEFPKEGPSILRIQQVVRGDSAAYFCASSPVQGAPYEQYFGPGTRLTVT.